The 9 T cell receptor beta chains in this list originate from one sample, sequenced in a study of T cell responses to AZD1222 COVID-19 vaccine. Sequencing used immunoSEQ multiplex PCR; TCRdb keeps in-frame clones, though not all of them. The table shows about 180,000 clones, with around 90% occurring only once. Sequences were derived from peripheral blood, sampled 28 days after the second dose of the MenACWY control vaccine. These TCRs come from an adult who received the MenACWY meningococcal vaccine as a control.

V usage is TRBV30 and J usage is TRBJ1-2; D unresolved. CDR3 length: 11 residues. The V gene's germline CDR1 is GTSNPN and CDR2 SVGIG (reference sequence). With 4 bases removed from V and 5 bases from J, the gap between germline ends came to 8 bases. CDR3 region: CAWTASYGYTF. The CDR3 coding sequence is TGTGCCTGGACGGCGAGTTATGGCTACACCTTC.

This chain connects TRBV27 to TRBJ1-3; no clear D gene. The CDR3 extends over 16 amino acids. Germline V lookup: CDR1 MNHEY, CDR2 SMNVEV (reference sequence). Trimming stripped 2 bases from V and 3 bases from J, with 14 bases between. In DNA form, the CDR3 reads TGTGCCAGCAGTTTAGGTCCCAGTCCGGGTGGAAACACCATATATTTT. Amino acid sequence: CASSLGPSPGGNTIYF.

The chain has TRBV18 and TRBJ2-7, with D maybe TRBD2 (5 bases). V was shortened by 3 bases and J by 4 bases, with 16 bases between the two germline ends. The CDR3 is 15 residues long. CDR1 is KGHSH and CDR2 is LQKENI in the germline V gene. The CDR3 is CASSPGANLGYEQYF. CDR3 sequence (DNA): TGTGCCAGCTCACCGGGAGCCAACCTCGGGTACGAGCAGTACTTC.

This clone turned up a few times. The V and J genes are TRBV28 and TRBJ1-5; D is uncertain. Trimming removed 6 bases from V and 0 bases from J, with 12 bases in between. CDR1 is MDHEN, CDR2 SYDVKM, per germline. The CDR3 is 15 amino acids. CDR3 loop: CASRGFAGSNQPQHF. The CDR3 coding sequence is TGTGCCAGCAGGGGGTTCGCAGGTAGCAATCAGCCCCAGCATTTT.

The genes are TRBV2 and TRBJ2-1; 10 bases are a match to TRBD2. V shed 7 bases and J 4 bases; nucleotides not matched to a gene: 13. The CDR3 has 17 amino acids. The germline V gene encodes CDR1 SNHLY and CDR2 FYNNEI. The CDR3 reads CASKGGSGRTLYNEQFF. DNA of the CDR3: TGTGCCAGCAAGGGGGGTAGCGGGAGGACCTTATACAATGAGCAGTTCTTC. Full variable domain (outside the CDR3, taken from reference TRBV2 and TRBJ2-1): EPEVTQTPSHQVTQMGQEVILRCVPISNHLYFYWYRQILGQKVEFLVSFYNNEISEKSEIFDDQFSVERPDGSNFTLKIRSTKLEDSAMYFCASKGGSGRTLYNEQFFGPGTRLTVL.

The V call is TRBV3-1 (or the pseudogene TRBV3-2), the J call TRBJ1-2, with TRBD1 as a possible D gene (5 bases). This CDR3 region has 14 residues. Between the trimmed V and J ends, which lost 1 base and 7 bases, there was a span of 13 bases. Germline V gene data show CDR1 as LGHDT and CDR2 as YNNKEL (reference sequence). The chain's CDR3 is CASSQVGGGVGYTF. The CDR3 DNA reads TGTGCCAGCAGCCAAGTGGGCGGGGGTGTTGGCTACACCTTC.

V and J are TRBV19 and TRBJ2-3, with D unclear. The CDR3 loop spans 15 amino acids. The V gene's germline CDR1 is LNHDA and CDR2 SQIVND (reference sequence). V lost 4 bases to trimming and J lost 8 bases, with 19 bases between them. CDR3: CASSTQAGSSGTQYF. The CDR3 DNA sequence: TGTGCCAGTAGTACCCAGGCTGGTTCTTCGGGTACGCAGTATTTT.

In this sample, this clone turned up a few times. The V gene is TRBV6-4, the J gene TRBJ1-2; the match to TRBD1 covers 7 bases. The junction had 7 bases not matched to a gene; V was cut back by 2 bases and J by 10 bases. The CDR3 runs to 13 residues. Germline CDR1 is MRHNA and CDR2 is SNTAGT. CDR3 residues: CASSDADRLPYTF. The DNA of the CDR3 is TGTGCCAGCAGTGACGCGGACAGGCTACCCTACACCTTC.

This clone was seen once. DNA for the CDR3: TGTGCCAGTAGTCCCATCACCGGGGTTTGGAGGTCACCCCTCCACTTT. Translated: CASSPITGVWRSPLHF. The chain has TRBV19 and TRBJ1-6, with D hard to call. Germline CDR1 reads LNHDA; CDR2 reads SQIVND (reference sequence). V was clipped by 5 bases and J by 10 bases, with 21 bases between them. CDR3 length: 16 amino acids. The full variable domain, with the rest looked up from reference TRBV19 and TRBJ1-6, is DGGITQSPKYLFRKEGQNVTLSCEQNLNHDAMYWYRQDPGQGLRLIYYSQIVNDFQKGDIAEGYSVSREKKESFPLTVTSAQKNPTAFYLCASSPITGVWRSPLHFGNGTRLTVT.